This T cell receptor beta chain was recovered during a study of CD8 T cells in Susac syndrome. Sequencing targeted TCR beta in T cells from blood (CD8+ and CD4+). TEMRA cells were FACS-enriched, with CD8+ and CD4+ T cells isolated negatively. cDNA came from about 0.46 to 1 ug RNA primed by random hexamers. TCRdb redid the calling of the immunoSEQ multiplex PCR reads with MiXCR, one entry per CDR3 protein. This table holds some 130,000 distinct CDR3 sequences, roughly 94% found once. The CDR3 spans 12 residues. Trimming removed 8 bases from V and 4 bases from J; junction bases left unmatched: 4. Germline-derived CDR1 and CDR2 are SNHLY and FYNNEI.

The sample was CD4+ T cells from PBMCs. This sequence originates from a human donor with multiple sclerosis. The chain couples TRBV2 to TRBJ1-2, with 7 bases fitting TRBD1. This CDR3 is CASEGQTYGYTF. CDR3 nucleotide sequence: TGTGCCAGCGAGGGACAGACCTATGGCTACACCTTC.